Sequencing of this T cell receptor beta chain was carried out in a study of blood T cell repertoires in COVID-19. Study-level information: Collection of acute and convalescent COVID-19 samples took place in the United States, Italy and Spain. The analysed material was cDNA or gDNA that came from T cells, B-cell-depleted T cells, or PBMCs.

The protocol was immunoSEQ multiplex PCR, while the TCRdb copy is restricted to in-frame clones and leaves out a portion. The table records about 250,000 clones, just over 85% of them present only once. This CDR3 comprises 17 residues. The germline CDR1 and CDR2 sequences are MDHEN and SYDVKM. The V end was cut by 5 bases, the J end by 2 bases, with 18 bases between. This clone was seen a handful of times. Grouping used clinical history reported by participants in a survey and questionnaire. In Cohort 3, a recovered donor had either two negative PCRs, clearance, or symptom resolution. The sequence was obtained from a man aged 35-49 years who had recovered from COVID-19. The chain links TRBV28 to TRBJ1-4, with D tentatively TRBD1 (5 bases). Material: PBMCs or T cells enriched from blood (not recorded which). CDR3 DNA: TGTGCCAGCAGTACCTCCGGGGGTTGGAAGACTAATGAAAAACTGTTTTTT. This codes for CASSTSGGWKTNEKLFF.